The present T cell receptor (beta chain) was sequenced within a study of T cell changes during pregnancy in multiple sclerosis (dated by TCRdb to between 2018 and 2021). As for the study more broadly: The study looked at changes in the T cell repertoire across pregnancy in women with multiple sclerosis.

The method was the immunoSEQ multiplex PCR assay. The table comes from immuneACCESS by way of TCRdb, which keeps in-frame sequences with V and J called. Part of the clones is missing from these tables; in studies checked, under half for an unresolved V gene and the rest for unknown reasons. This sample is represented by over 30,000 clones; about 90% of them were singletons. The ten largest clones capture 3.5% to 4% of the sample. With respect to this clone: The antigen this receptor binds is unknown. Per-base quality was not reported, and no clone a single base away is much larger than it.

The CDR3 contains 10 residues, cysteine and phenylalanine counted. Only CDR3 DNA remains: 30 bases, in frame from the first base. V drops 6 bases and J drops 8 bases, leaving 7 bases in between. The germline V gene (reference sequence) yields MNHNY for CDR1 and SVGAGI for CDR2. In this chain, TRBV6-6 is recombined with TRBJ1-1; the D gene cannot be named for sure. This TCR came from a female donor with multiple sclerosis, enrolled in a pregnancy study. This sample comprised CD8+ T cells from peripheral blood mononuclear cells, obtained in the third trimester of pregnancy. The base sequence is TGTGCCAGCAGGGCTCTCGAAGCTTTCTTT. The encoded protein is CASRALEAFF.